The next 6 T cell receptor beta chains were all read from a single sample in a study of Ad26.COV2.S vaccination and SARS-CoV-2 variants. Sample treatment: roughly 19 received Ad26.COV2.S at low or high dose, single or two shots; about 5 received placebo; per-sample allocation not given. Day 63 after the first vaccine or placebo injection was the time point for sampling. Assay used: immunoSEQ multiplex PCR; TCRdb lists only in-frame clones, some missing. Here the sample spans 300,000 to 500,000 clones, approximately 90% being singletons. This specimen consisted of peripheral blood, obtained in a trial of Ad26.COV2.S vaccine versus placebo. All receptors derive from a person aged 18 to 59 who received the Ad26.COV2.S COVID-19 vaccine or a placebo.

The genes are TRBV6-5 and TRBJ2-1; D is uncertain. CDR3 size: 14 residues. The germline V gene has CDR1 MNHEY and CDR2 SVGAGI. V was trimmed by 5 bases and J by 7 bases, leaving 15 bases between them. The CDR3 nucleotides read TGTGCCAGCAGTCGGACCCGCCTCCAGAATGAGCAGTTCTTC. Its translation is CASSRTRLQNEQFF.

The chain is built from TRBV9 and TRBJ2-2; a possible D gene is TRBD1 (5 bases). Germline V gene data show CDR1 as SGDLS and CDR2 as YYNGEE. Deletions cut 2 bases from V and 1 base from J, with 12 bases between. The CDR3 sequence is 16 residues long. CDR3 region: CASSVETAKNTGELFF. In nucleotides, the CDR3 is TGTGCCAGCAGCGTGGAGACAGCGAAGAACACCGGGGAGCTGTTTTTT.

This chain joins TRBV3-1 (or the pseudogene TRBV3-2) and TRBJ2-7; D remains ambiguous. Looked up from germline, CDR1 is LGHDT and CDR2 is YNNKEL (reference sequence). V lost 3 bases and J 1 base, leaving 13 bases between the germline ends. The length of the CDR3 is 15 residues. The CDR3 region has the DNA TGTGCCAGCAGCCAGTCGGGCCGGGTTTCCTACGAGCAGTACTTC. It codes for CASSQSGRVSYEQYF.

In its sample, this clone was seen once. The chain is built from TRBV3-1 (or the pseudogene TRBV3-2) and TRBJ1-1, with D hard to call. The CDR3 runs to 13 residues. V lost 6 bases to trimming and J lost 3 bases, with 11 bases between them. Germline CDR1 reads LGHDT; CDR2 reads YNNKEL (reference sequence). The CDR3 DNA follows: TGTGCCAGCAGGTATACTAAGGACACTGAAGCTTTCTTT. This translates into CASRYTKDTEAFF.

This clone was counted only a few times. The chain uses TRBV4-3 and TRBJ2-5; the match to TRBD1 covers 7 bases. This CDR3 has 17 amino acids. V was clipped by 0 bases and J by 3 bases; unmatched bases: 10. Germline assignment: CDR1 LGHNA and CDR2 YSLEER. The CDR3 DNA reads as TGCGCCAGCAGCCAAGATGGGGATCCGGGACAGAAAGAGACCCAGTACTTC. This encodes CASSQDGDPGQKETQYF.

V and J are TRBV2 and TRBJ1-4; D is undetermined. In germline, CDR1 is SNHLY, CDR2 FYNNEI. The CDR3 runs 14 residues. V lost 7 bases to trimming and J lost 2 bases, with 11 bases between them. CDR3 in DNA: TGTGCCAGCAACCGGGGTATGACTAATGAAAAACTGTTTTTT. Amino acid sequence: CASNRGMTNEKLFF. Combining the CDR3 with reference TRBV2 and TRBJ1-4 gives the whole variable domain EPEVTQTPSHQVTQMGQEVILRCVPISNHLYFYWYRQILGQKVEFLVSFYNNEISEKSEIFDDQFSVERPDGSNFTLKIRSTKLEDSAMYFCASNRGMTNEKLFFGSGTQLSVL.